Below, 26 T cell receptor beta chains from the same sample are listed, as sequenced in a study of shared clonotypes between healthy human individuals. Sequencing used immunoSEQ multiplex PCR; TCRdb keeps in-frame clones, though not all of them. The sample consists of roughly 1,100,000 clones, more than 60% of them appearing once. The specimen sequenced was memory CD4+ T cells sorted from blood. As for subset: CD45RA-negative fraction. The receptors here all came from a man aged 18 to 30 in good health.

This rearrangement joins TRBV6-5 to TRBJ1-2; D unclear. V gave up 6 bases and J gave up 4 bases, with 15 bases separating them. The CDR3 has 14 residues. Germline-derived CDR1 and CDR2 are MNHEY and SVGAGI. CDR3 nucleotide sequence: TGTGCCAGCAGCGAAGGGAGGCGGACCTATGGCTACACCTTC. Protein sequence: CASSEGRRTYGYTF.

This clone has more than one count but fewer than ten. The chain has TRBV30 and TRBJ1-2; possibly TRBD1 for D (5 bases). The germline V and J ends were trimmed by 3 bases and 0 bases, with 20 bases remaining between them. This CDR3 spans 17 amino acids. Germline assignment: CDR1 GTSNPN and CDR2 SVGIG (reference sequence). The CDR3 DNA reads TGTGCCTGGAGCCCGCGGGGCAGCCGATGGGCTAACTATGGCTACACCTTC. Its translation: CAWSPRGSRWANYGYTF.

A note on this clone: A much bigger clone sits one base away, suggesting this may be a read error. The chain couples TRBV2 to TRBJ1-1; D might be TRBD1 (5 bases). Per germline, CDR1 SNHLY and CDR2 FYNNEI. The CDR3 length is 13 residues. Trimming cost V 3 bases and J 1 base, with 6 bases left between them. CDR3 coding DNA: TGTGCCAGCAGTGACCAGGGGAACACTGAAGCTTTCTTT. Translated, it gives CASSDQGNTEAFF.

The V gene is TRBV5-5, the J gene TRBJ2-5, with 7 nucleotides matching TRBD1. Germline loops: CDR1 SGHKS, CDR2 YYEKEE (reference sequence). This CDR3 contains 17 residues. V shed 0 bases and J 1 base; nucleotides not matched to a gene: 9. The CDR3 DNA sequence: TGTGCCAGCAGCTTGGTGGGGGCAGGGGGAACCCAAGAGACCCAGTACTTC. This translates into CASSLVGAGGTQETQYF.

The chain uses TRBV18 and TRBJ2-7; a weak D match, TRBD1 (6 bases). Trimming took 1 base from V and 5 from J, leaving 12 bases between them. The V gene's germline CDR1 is KGHSH and CDR2 LQKENI. The CDR3 has 14 amino acids. The CDR3 nucleotides read TGTGCCAGCTCACCACAGGGAAACAGGGACGAGCAGTACTTC. Translation gives CASSPQGNRDEQYF. Combining the CDR3 with reference TRBV18 and TRBJ2-7 gives the whole variable domain NAGVMQNPRHLVRRRGQEARLRCSPMKGHSHVYWYRQLPEEGLKFMVYLQKENIIDESGMPKERFSAEFPKEGPSILRIQQVVRGDSAAYFCASSPQGNRDEQYFGPGTRLTVT.

The chain recombines TRBV7-8 with TRBJ2-3; unclear D gene. Germline values: CDR1 SGHVS, CDR2 FQNEAQ. The CDR3 length is 13 residues. V lost 6 bases to trimming and J lost 1 base, with 8 bases between them. The CDR3 coding sequence is TGTGCCAGCAGTTCGGATGGCACAGATACGCAGTATTTT. It is translated as CASSSDGTDTQYF.

This clone has just a few counts. This chain joins TRBV5-4 and TRBJ2-3, with 8 bases that match TRBD2. Germline CDR1 is SGHNT and CDR2 is YYREEE (reference sequence). Trimming cost V 0 bases and J 0 bases; bases outside gene matches: 0. The CDR3 sequence is 15 residues long. CDR3 in DNA: TGTGCCAGCAGCTTGGCTAGCGGGAGCACAGATACGCAGTATTTT. Its translation is CASSLASGSTDTQYF.

On this clone: Distinct nucleotide sequences in the sample also encode this CDR3. This sequence joins TRBV20-1 and TRBJ2-7; tentatively, D is TRBD2 (5 bases). Trimming cost V 6 bases and J 4 bases, with 10 bases left between them. CDR1 is DFQATT and CDR2 is SNEGSKA in the germline V gene (reference sequence). This CDR3 has 11 amino acids. For the CDR3, the DNA is TGCAGTGCCGGGGTAGAGTACGAGCAGTACTTC. Its translation: CSAGVEYEQYF.

Points on this clone: Within the sample, other DNA sequences also encode this same CDR3. The chain links TRBV7-2 to TRBJ2-2, with 9 bases identical to TRBD2. Unmatched junction bases numbered 2, after V lost 5 bases and J lost 4 bases. CDR3 length: 14 residues. The germline gives CDR1 SGHTA, CDR2 FQGNSA. CDR3: CASSPTSGTGELFF. The CDR3 DNA is TGTGCCAGCAGCCCGACTAGCGGCACCGGGGAGCTGTTTTTT.

V usage is TRBV28 and J usage is TRBJ2-7; the D gene is possibly TRBD1 (6 bases). This CDR3 is built from 14 residues. CDR1 and CDR2 (germline): MDHEN, SYDVKM. V was clipped by 9 bases and J by 2 bases, with 17 bases between them. CDR3 bases: TGTGCCAGTGTCGGGAACAGGGTTCCCTACGAGCAGTACTTC. Its translation is CASVGNRVPYEQYF.

The chain carries TRBV30 and TRBJ2-5; D perhaps matches TRBD1 (6 bases). CDR1 and CDR2 from the germline V gene are GTSNPN and SVGIG (reference sequence). The CDR3 is made up of 13 amino acids. V was shortened by 3 bases and J by 5 bases, with 13 bases between the two germline ends. The DNA of the CDR3 is TGTGCCTGGAGGGGGGCCCCGGTTGAGACCCAGTACTTC. It codes for CAWRGAPVETQYF.

This sequence joins TRBV6-1 and TRBJ2-5; possible D gene TRBD1, 5 bases. Germline CDR1 reads MNHNS; CDR2 reads SASEGT. Deletions cut 5 bases from V and 2 bases from J, with 15 bases between. The CDR3 length is 15 residues. CDR3: CASSTRQKKQETQYF. The DNA for the CDR3 is TGTGCCAGCAGTACCCGACAGAAAAAACAAGAGACCCAGTACTTC.

About this clone itself: In the same sample, other DNA sequences code for this CDR3. The DNA for the CDR3 is TGTGCCATCAGTGACGGGTCCTACAATGAGCAGTTCTTC. Encoded protein: CAISDGSYNEQFF. V is TRBV10-3 and J is TRBJ2-1, with D uncertain. Deletions cut 3 bases from V and 1 base from J, with 4 bases between. Germline V gene lookup returns CDR1 ENHRY and CDR2 SYGVKD. The CDR3 totals 13 residues.

The CDR3 sequence is CASRGSGGAQETQYF. Written as DNA, the CDR3 is TGTGCCAGCAGGGGTAGCGGGGGGGCTCAAGAGACCCAGTACTTC. The rearrangement joins TRBV2 to TRBJ2-5; 11 bases map to TRBD2. Germline V CDR1 and CDR2: SNHLY, FYNNEI. The trim removed 6 bases at V and 2 bases at J, leaving 5 bases unmatched. This CDR3 has 15 residues.

A note on this clone: The sample contains more than one DNA sequence encoding this CDR3. This rearrangement joins TRBV29-1 to TRBJ2-7; D call uncertain. CDR3 length: 11 amino acids. V lost 4 bases and J lost 3, with 7 bases in between. Germline lookup yields CDR1 SQVTM and CDR2 ANQGSEA. Here the CDR3 DNA reads TGCAGCGTTGGGACGGGCTACGAGCAGTACTTC. Residues: CSVGTGYEQYF.

The rearrangement uses TRBV5-1 and TRBJ1-2; D is ambiguous. Germline V gene sequence: CDR1 SGHRS, CDR2 YFSETQ. The length of the CDR3 is 16 residues. V was cut by 0 bases and J by 4 bases, with 16 bases left in between. The CDR3 spells CASSLARLEGGYGYTF. The DNA of the CDR3 is TGCGCCAGCAGCTTGGCCCGATTGGAGGGTGGCTATGGCTACACCTTC.

V gene TRBV5-4 combines with J gene TRBJ2-2, with TRBD1 as a possible D gene (6 bases). Germline V gives CDR1 SGHNT, CDR2 YYREEE (reference sequence). This CDR3 has 15 amino acids. Deletions cut 0 bases from V and 6 bases from J, with 12 bases between. DNA of the CDR3: TGTGCCAGCAGCTTGGATTTGGGGGCAGCCGGGGAGCTGTTTTTT. Its translation is CASSLDLGAAGELFF.

The J gene is TRBJ2-2, the V gene TRBV30; 8 bases align to TRBD2. V shed 2 bases and J 4 bases; nucleotides not matched to a gene: 3. The length of the CDR3 is 14 residues. CDR1 is GTSNPN and CDR2 is SVGIG in the germline V gene (reference sequence). The CDR3 protein is CAWSLAGGTGELFF. The CDR3 DNA follows: TGTGCCTGGAGTCTGGCGGGGGGCACCGGGGAGCTGTTTTTT.

This clone appeared once. The chain joins TRBV9 to TRBJ2-5; D gene unclear. Germline V gene sequence: CDR1 SGDLS, CDR2 YYNGEE. The CDR3 loop spans 12 amino acids. Between the trimmed V and J ends, which lost 0 bases and 7 bases, there was a span of 7 bases. CDR3 bases: TGTGCCAGCAGCGTAGATCTGGGGACCCAGTACTTC. Translated, it gives CASSVDLGTQYF.

The chain recombines TRBV5-1 with TRBJ1-2; the D is unclear. The CDR3 is made up of 12 amino acids. The germline V gene has CDR1 SGHRS and CDR2 YFSETQ. V was clipped by 3 bases and J by 8 bases, with 11 bases between them. The CDR3 is CASSSGLGGYTF. In DNA, the CDR3 is TGCGCCAGCAGCTCGGGATTGGGGGGCTACACCTTC.

This clone has only a few counts. V gene TRBV6-1 combines with J gene TRBJ2-7; no clear D. V was cut by 0 bases and J by 4 bases, with 16 bases left in between. The CDR3 has 16 amino acids. Per the germline V gene, CDR1 is MNHNS and CDR2 is SASEGT. Written as DNA, the CDR3 is TGTGCCAGCAGTGAAGCGGGCCTTCCGAAGGCATACGAGCAGTACTTC. This sequence encodes CASSEAGLPKAYEQYF.

The chain uses TRBV10-3 and TRBJ2-7; 7 bases are a match to TRBD2. CDR3 length: 15 amino acids. Germline-derived CDR1 and CDR2 are ENHRY and SYGVKD. Trimming at V came to 5 bases and at J to 3 bases, leaving 10 bases not matched to a gene. The CDR3 protein is CAISSGTTTIYEQYF. CDR3 nucleotides: TGTGCCATCAGTTCCGGGACTACAACCATCTACGAGCAGTACTTC.

The chain joins TRBV28 to TRBJ2-3; 7 bases agree with TRBD2. The J segment lost 6 bases and the V segment lost 3 bases, leaving 6 bases of the junction unmatched. Per germline, CDR1 MDHEN and CDR2 SYDVKM. This CDR3 is built from 14 residues. The CDR3 loop is CASSFGGNMDTQYF. CDR3 coding DNA: TGTGCCAGCAGTTTCGGGGGGAACATGGATACGCAGTATTTT.

This clone occurred a few times. The chain employs TRBV29-1 and TRBJ1-1; weak D call: TRBD1 (6 bases). Germline V gives CDR1 SQVTM, CDR2 ANQGSEA. The CDR3 is 12 amino acids. Trimming pared 7 bases from V and 0 bases from J, leaving 9 bases between. CDR3 amino acids: CSGTGMNTEAFF. The DNA for the CDR3 is TGCAGCGGTACAGGGATGAACACTGAAGCTTTCTTT. Using reference TRBV29-1 and TRBJ1-1 for the parts outside the CDR3, the full variable domain is SAVISQKPSRDICQRGTSLTIQCQVDSQVTMMFWYRQQPGQSLTLIATANQGSEATYESGFVIDKFPISRPNLTFSTLTVSNMSPEDSSIYLCSGTGMNTEAFFGQGTRLTVV.

The genes are TRBV5-1 and TRBJ2-5; possible D gene TRBD2, 6 bases. Germline CDR1 SGHRS, CDR2 YFSETQ. Trimming took off 2 bases at V and 0 bases at J, with 14 bases between the two ends. The CDR3 runs to 16 residues. The CDR3 reads CASSFYGLPNQETQYF. The CDR3, as DNA: TGCGCCAGCAGCTTTTATGGACTACCCAACCAAGAGACCCAGTACTTC.

The V call is TRBV6-1, the J call TRBJ1-3; 7 nucleotides line up with TRBD1. Losses at the gene ends were 8 bases for V and 2 bases for J; bases not matched to a gene: 3. The CDR3 consists of 13 residues. The germline CDR1 and CDR2 sequences are MNHNS and SASEGT. This CDR3 is CASCDRAGNTIYF. The CDR3 DNA is TGTGCCAGCTGCGACAGGGCTGGAAACACCATATATTTT.